Below, 27 T cell receptor beta chains from the same sample are listed, as sequenced in a study of blood T cell repertoires in COVID-19. The data were produced by immunoSEQ multiplex PCR, yet TCRdb's version contains in-frame clones alone and is incomplete. The sample lists some 290,000 clones; about 90% were seen once. The sample consisted of peripheral blood. These receptors were collected from a woman in her twenties or thirties with COVID-19, enrolled during active disease.

The genes are TRBV4-1 and TRBJ2-2, with 7 bases that match TRBD1. The germline V gene encodes CDR1 MGHRA and CDR2 YSYEKL. This CDR3 spans 14 amino acids. J lost 4 bases, V lost 4 bases, and 3 bases had no gene match. The CDR3 reads CASSLRDSTGELFF. The CDR3 DNA sequence: TGCGCCAGCAGCCTAAGGGACAGCACCGGGGAGCTGTTTTTT.

The rearrangement links TRBV11-2 to TRBJ1-4; 9 nucleotides match TRBD1. V dropped 5 bases and J dropped 8; count of bases not matched to a gene: 9. Germline loops: CDR1 SGHAT, CDR2 FQNNGV. This CDR3 spans 15 amino acids. This chain's CDR3 is CASSPWTGAREKLFF. CDR3 in DNA: TGTGCCAGCAGCCCCTGGACAGGGGCCCGCGAAAAACTGTTTTTT.

The J gene is TRBJ1-1, the V gene TRBV5-4; D unresolved. The germline V and J ends were trimmed by 0 bases and 4 bases, with 10 bases remaining between them. Germline CDR1 is SGHNT and CDR2 is YYREEE (reference sequence). CDR3 length: 14 residues. This CDR3 is CASSLVSGGTEAFF. The CDR3 nucleotides read TGTGCCAGCAGCTTGGTATCGGGAGGCACTGAAGCTTTCTTT.

The chain joins TRBV5-1 to TRBJ2-1, with 12 bases matching TRBD2. This CDR3 contains 15 residues. Germline loops: CDR1 SGHRS, CDR2 YFSETQ. V was clipped by 4 bases and J by 5 bases; unmatched bases: 4. Here the CDR3 DNA reads TGCGCCAGCAGCGGACTAGCGGGGAGCCACAATGAGCAGTTCTTC. Encoded protein: CASSGLAGSHNEQFF.

The chain joins TRBV6-5 to TRBJ1-1; D unclear. With 5 bases removed from V and 4 bases from J, the gap between germline ends came to 11 bases. Germline loops: CDR1 MNHEY, CDR2 SVGAGI. The CDR3 is made up of 13 amino acids. The CDR3 loop is CASSLLEATEAFF. CDR3 in DNA: TGTGCCAGCAGTCTACTTGAAGCCACTGAAGCTTTCTTT.

V gene TRBV24-1 combines with J gene TRBJ1-2; TRBD1 aligns across 7 bases. In germline, CDR1 is KGHDR, CDR2 SFDVKD. This CDR3 contains 15 residues. V dropped 3 bases and J dropped 7; count of bases not matched to a gene: 10. The CDR3 coding sequence is TGTGCCACCAGTGATCCCGGGACAGCCTCGGGTGGCTACACCTTC. Amino acid sequence: CATSDPGTASGGYTF.

V and J are TRBV6-5 and TRBJ2-7; 9 nucleotides match TRBD1. After removal of 10 bases from V and 2 bases from J, the junction contained 6 bases not matched to a gene. The CDR3 is 13 residues long. Germline V gene data show CDR1 as MNHEY and CDR2 as SVGAGI. The DNA of the CDR3 is TGTGCCACCCTGGGACAGGGAACCTACGAGCAGTACTTC. This gives the protein CATLGQGTYEQYF.

This chain uses TRBV28 with TRBJ2-5, with 8 bases fitting TRBD1. The germline V gene has CDR1 MDHEN and CDR2 SYDVKM. V was clipped by 8 bases and J by 2 bases; unmatched bases: 4. This CDR3 contains 13 residues. The CDR3 region has the DNA TGTGCCAGCCTTAGACAGGGGCAAGAGACCCAGTACTTC. Translation gives CASLRQGQETQYF.

Here the CDR3 reads CASKRRDSMNTEAFF. As DNA, the CDR3 is TGTGCCAGCAAGAGGAGGGACAGCATGAACACTGAAGCTTTCTTT. This sequence joins TRBV2 and TRBJ1-1; 7 bases map to TRBD1. CDR3 length: 15 residues. V shed 7 bases, J shed 0 bases, and the junction held 8 bases outside the gene matches. CDR1 is SNHLY and CDR2 is FYNNEI in the germline V gene.

CDR3: CASSATGGETQYF. The CDR3 coding sequence is TGTGCCAGTAGTGCAACAGGGGGAGAGACCCAGTACTTC. The rearrangement joins TRBV19 to TRBJ2-5; 8 nucleotides align to TRBD1. After removal of 5 bases from V and 4 bases from J, the junction contained 3 bases not matched to a gene. The length of the CDR3 is 13 residues. CDR1 and CDR2 (germline): LNHDA, SQIVND (reference sequence).

The chain is built from TRBV12-5 and TRBJ1-1; no firm D call. The CDR3 runs 13 residues. The V gene lost 2 bases and the J gene lost 2 bases, with 6 bases spanning the gap. CDR1 LGHNT and CDR2 FRNRAP come from the germline V gene. The CDR3 loop reads CASGLNSNTEAFF. The CDR3 region has the DNA TGTGCTAGTGGTTTGAACAGCAACACTGAAGCTTTCTTT. The complete variable domain, with remaining parts taken from reference TRBV12-5 and TRBJ1-1, reads DARVTQTPRHKVTEMGQEVTMRCQPILGHNTVFWYRQTMMQGLELLAYFRNRAPLDDSGMPKDRFSAEMPDATLATLKIQPSEPRDSAVYFCASGLNSNTEAFFGQGTRLTVV.

CDR3 coding DNA: TGTGCCAGCACCTCGGGCCCGGGGCAGGGGGACACCGGGGAGCTGTTTTTT. Protein: CASTSGPGQGDTGELFF. The chain uses TRBV2 and TRBJ2-2; 7 nucleotides match TRBD1. The ends lost 7 bases at V and 3 bases at J; junction bases unmatched: 14. This CDR3 contains 17 residues. CDR1 and CDR2 from the germline V gene are SNHLY and FYNNEI. The entire variable domain, with the rest obtained from reference TRBV2 and TRBJ2-2, is as follows: EPEVTQTPSHQVTQMGQEVILRCVPISNHLYFYWYRQILGQKVEFLVSFYNNEISEKSEIFDDQFSVERPDGSNFTLKIRSTKLEDSAMYFCASTSGPGQGDTGELFFGEGSRLTVL.

The rearrangement links TRBV2 to TRBJ2-7; D ambiguous. CDR1 is SNHLY and CDR2 is FYNNEI in the germline V gene. V lost 5 bases and J lost 1, with 12 bases in between. The CDR3 runs to 14 residues. CDR3 in amino acids: CASSPELLSYEQYF. DNA for the CDR3: TGTGCCAGCAGTCCCGAGTTACTTTCCTACGAGCAGTACTTC.

V gene TRBV2 combines with J gene TRBJ2-7; the D is unclear. The CDR3 is made up of 14 amino acids. Germline assignment: CDR1 SNHLY and CDR2 FYNNEI. Trimming stripped 1 base from V and 1 base from J, with 8 bases between. CDR3 sequence reads: CASSEVYGSYEQYF. CDR3 nucleotides: TGTGCCAGCAGTGAAGTTTACGGTTCCTACGAGCAGTACTTC.

The J gene is TRBJ1-1, the V gene TRBV28; maybe TRBD1 (6 bases). The germline gives CDR1 MDHEN, CDR2 SYDVKM. Trimming took off 7 bases at V and 1 base at J, with 13 bases between the two ends. The CDR3 loop spans 14 amino acids. CDR3 DNA sequence: TGTGCCAGCACTATAGGGGGGGGGAACACTGAAGCTTTCTTT. Its translation: CASTIGGGNTEAFF.

This clone was observed a few times. Other DNA sequences in this specimen translate into the identical CDR3. The chain combines TRBV6-6 with TRBJ1-5, with no clear D. This CDR3 region has 15 residues. CDR1 MNHNY and CDR2 SVGAGI come from the germline V gene (reference sequence). Trimming shortened V by 8 bases and J by 0 bases, and 14 bases separated the two germline ends. The CDR3: CASGSGTGSNQPQHF. In nucleotides, the CDR3 is TGTGCCAGCGGGTCGGGTACGGGTAGCAATCAGCCCCAGCATTTT.

The chain couples TRBV27 to TRBJ2-7; perhaps TRBD1 as D (6 bases). Trimming removed 6 bases at V and 0 bases at J, with 6 bases between. In germline, CDR1 is MNHEY, CDR2 SMNVEV (reference sequence). The CDR3 length is 12 residues. The CDR3 DNA reads TGTGCCAGCAGGGACAGCTCCTACGAGCAGTACTTC. Protein: CASRDSSYEQYF.

The chain is built from TRBV13 and TRBJ1-3, with TRBD1 matching 7 bases. V lost 1 base, J lost 1 base, and 4 bases stayed unmatched. The CDR3 is 16 amino acids. Germline V gene sequence: CDR1 PRHDT, CDR2 FYEKMQ (reference sequence). CDR3 coding DNA: TGTGCCAGCAGCTTAGAGGGACAGATATCTGGAAACACCATATATTTT. It specifies CASSLEGQISGNTIYF.

This clone occurred a few times. The chain uses TRBV30 and TRBJ1-6; 10 nucleotides line up with TRBD1. This CDR3 has 13 residues. The ends lost 1 base at V and 13 bases at J; junction bases unmatched: 4. The germline V gene encodes CDR1 GTSNPN and CDR2 SVGIG (reference sequence). For the CDR3, the DNA is TGTGCCTGGAGTGGAGGGACAGGGGTTCCCCTCCACTTT. Translation gives CAWSGGTGVPLHF.

The V gene is TRBV5-1, the J gene TRBJ2-7; 7 nucleotides agree with TRBD1. The CDR3 covers 14 residues. CDR1 is SGHRS and CDR2 is YFSETQ in the germline V gene. V was pared by 4 bases and J by 5 bases, with 9 bases of the junction left unmatched. Written as DNA, the CDR3 is TGCGCCAGCAGCCCGACAGGGTATAGGCACGAGCAGTACTTC. As protein: CASSPTGYRHEQYF.

The gene calls are TRBV3-1 (or the pseudogene TRBV3-2) and TRBJ2-7; TRBD1 matches 9 bases. V gave up 5 bases and J gave up 5 bases; unmatched junction bases: 10. CDR3 size: 15 residues. Germline CDR1 is LGHDT and CDR2 is YNNKEL (reference sequence). Here the CDR3 DNA reads TGTGCCAGCAGCATGACCGGGACAGGGAATCACGAGCAGTACTTC. It specifies CASSMTGTGNHEQYF.

The gene calls are TRBV3-1 (or the pseudogene TRBV3-2) and TRBJ2-3; 12 bases are a match to TRBD2. The V gene end was trimmed by 4 bases and the J gene end by 3 bases; junction bases not matched to a gene: 2. The CDR3 has 15 amino acids. Germline V gene data show CDR1 as LGHDT and CDR2 as YNNKEL (reference sequence). CDR3 DNA sequence: TGTGCCAGCAGCCGACTAGCGGGGGTGACAGATACGCAGTATTTT. This translates into CASSRLAGVTDTQYF.

V is TRBV19 and J is TRBJ1-1, with unresolved D. Germline V gene sequence: CDR1 LNHDA, CDR2 SQIVND (reference sequence). The CDR3 is 15 amino acids. V was shortened by 11 bases and J by 4 bases, with 23 bases between the two germline ends. The CDR3 here is CALRGSNSRITEAFF. DNA of the CDR3: TGTGCCTTAAGAGGGTCAAACTCAAGGATCACTGAAGCTTTCTTT.

About this clone itself: This sample includes further DNA sequences coding for the same CDR3. J is TRBJ1-6 and V is TRBV19, with D possibly matching TRBD1 (6 bases). Trimming shortened V by 5 bases and J by 6 bases, and 14 bases separated the two germline ends. This CDR3 comprises 15 residues. Germline V gene lookup returns CDR1 LNHDA and CDR2 SQIVND (reference sequence). The CDR3 coding sequence is TGTGCCAGTAGTCCCAGGACAGCGTTTAATTCACCCCTCCACTTT. Translating it yields CASSPRTAFNSPLHF.

The chain joins TRBV19 to TRBJ2-3; D is ambiguous. This CDR3 comprises 12 residues. Germline V CDR1 and CDR2: LNHDA, SQIVND (reference sequence). Between the trimmed V and J ends, which lost 5 bases and 11 bases, there was a span of 14 bases. The CDR3 nucleotides are TGTGCCAGTAGTGTCGGGTCGAGGAAGCAGTATTTT. This codes for CASSVGSRKQYF.

The chain couples TRBV6-1 to TRBJ1-2, with unresolved D. The germline CDR1 and CDR2 sequences are MNHNS and SASEGT. The CDR3 runs 14 residues. Trimming removed 7 bases at V and 1 base at J, with 13 bases between. The CDR3 here is CASIAGSVNYGYTF. CDR3 DNA sequence: TGTGCCAGCATCGCCGGGTCAGTTAACTATGGCTACACCTTC.

This sequence joins TRBV10-1 and TRBJ2-3; the D is unclear. The CDR3 length is 13 residues. Trimming left V 2 bases short and J 8 bases short, with 11 bases between. Per the germline V gene, CDR1 is WNHNN and CDR2 is SYGVQD (reference sequence). CDR3 protein: CASSEPSPSTQYF. The CDR3 region has the DNA TGCGCCAGCAGTGAGCCAAGCCCTAGTACGCAGTATTTT.